The present T cell receptor (beta chain) was sequenced within a study of cytomegalovirus exposure and HLA in healthy donors. Measured with immunoSEQ multiplex PCR; TCRdb has only the in-frame clones, and not every one. Of about 49,000 clones in the sample, about 93% were seen once. This CDR3 region has 14 residues. Germline loops: CDR1 SGHTS, CDR2 YDEGEE. V lost 0 bases to trimming and J lost 6 bases; unmatched junction nucleotides: 5. This TCR derives from a woman between 18 and 29 years old in good health and CMV-seropositive. This rearrangement joins TRBV5-8 to TRBJ2-7; the match to TRBD1 covers 8 bases. The specimen was PBMCs. The CDR3 protein is CASSLVQGVGEQYF. The CDR3 nucleotides are TGTGCCAGCAGCTTGGTACAGGGGGTGGGCGAGCAGTACTTC.